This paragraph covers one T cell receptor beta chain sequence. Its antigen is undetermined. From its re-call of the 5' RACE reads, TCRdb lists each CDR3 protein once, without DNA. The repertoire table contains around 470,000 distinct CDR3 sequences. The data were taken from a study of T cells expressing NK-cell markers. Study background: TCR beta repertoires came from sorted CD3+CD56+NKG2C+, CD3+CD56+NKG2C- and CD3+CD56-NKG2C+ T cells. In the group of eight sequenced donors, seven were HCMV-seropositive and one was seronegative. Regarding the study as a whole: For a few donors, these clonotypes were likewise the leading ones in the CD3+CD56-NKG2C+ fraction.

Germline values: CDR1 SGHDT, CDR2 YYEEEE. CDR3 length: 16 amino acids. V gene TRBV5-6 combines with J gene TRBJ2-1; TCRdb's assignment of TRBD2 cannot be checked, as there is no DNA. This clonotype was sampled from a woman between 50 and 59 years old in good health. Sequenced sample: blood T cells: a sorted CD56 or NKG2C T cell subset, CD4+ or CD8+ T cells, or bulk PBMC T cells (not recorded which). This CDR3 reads CASSPGLSGRVHEQFF.